Below are 32 T cell receptor beta chains sequenced from a single sample in a study of immune characteristics of hereditary and idiopathic chronic pancreatitis. Sequenced by immunoSEQ multiplex PCR; TCRdb stores in-frame clones only, minus some. Of around 9,400 clones listed, about 76% are singletons. Chronic pancreatitis tissue was collected during total pancreatectomy with islet autotransplantation. Material for sequencing was pancreas tissue with idiopathic chronic pancreatitis. The receptor set was obtained from a human donor with chronic pancreatitis.

This clone was seen a single time. The J gene is TRBJ2-5, the V gene TRBV5-1; a weak D match, TRBD1 (6 bases). V was cut by 4 bases and J by 2 bases, with 15 bases left in between. In germline, CDR1 is SGHRS, CDR2 YFSETQ. The CDR3 consists of 15 residues. The CDR3 region has the DNA TGCGCCAGCAGCCCCCGGGACATTCGGCAAGAGACCCAGTACTTC. Translating it yields CASSPRDIRQETQYF. The full variable domain, in which reference TRBV5-1 and TRBJ2-5 provide the parts outside the CDR3, is KAGVTQTPRYLIKTRGQQVTLSCSPISGHRSVSWYQQTPGQGLQFLFEYFSETQRNKGNFPGRFSGRQFSNSRSEMNVSTLELGDSALYLCASSPRDIRQETQYFGPGTRLLVL.

The rearrangement links TRBV19 to TRBJ2-5; D is uncertain. This CDR3 contains 14 residues. V lost 5 bases, J lost 5 bases, and 15 bases lay in between. Germline CDR1 LNHDA, CDR2 SQIVND (reference sequence). CDR3: CASSPRVGLETQYF. The CDR3 coding sequence is TGTGCCAGTAGTCCCCGGGTAGGTCTCGAGACCCAGTACTTC.

This chain joins TRBV2 and TRBJ1-3, with TRBD1 identical over 7 bases. This CDR3 spans 13 amino acids. Germline CDR1 SNHLY, CDR2 FYNNEI. V shed 9 bases, J shed 2 bases, and the junction held 4 bases outside the gene matches. The CDR3 spells CARTTGAGNTIYF. CDR3 bases: TGTGCCAGAACTACAGGGGCTGGAAACACCATATATTTT. Combining the CDR3 with reference TRBV2 and TRBJ1-3 gives the whole variable domain EPEVTQTPSHQVTQMGQEVILRCVPISNHLYFYWYRQILGQKVEFLVSFYNNEISEKSEIFDDQFSVERPDGSNFTLKIRSTKLEDSAMYFCARTTGAGNTIYFGEGSWLTVV.

The CDR3 is CASSLSPRMDYGYTF. Written as DNA, the CDR3 is TGTGCCAGCAGTTTATCGCCGCGTATGGACTATGGCTACACCTTC. The chain combines TRBV27 with TRBJ1-2; D is undetermined. This CDR3 spans 15 amino acids. V was cut by 0 bases and J by 3 bases, with 11 bases left in between. CDR1 and CDR2 from the germline V gene are MNHEY and SMNVEV (reference sequence).

The chain couples TRBV6-6 to TRBJ1-4; D is uncertain. Germline V gene data show CDR1 as MNHNY and CDR2 as SVGAGI (reference sequence). The V and J ends lost 5 bases and 0 bases respectively, with 16 bases between them. The length of the CDR3 is 17 residues. The CDR3 DNA sequence: TGTGCCAGCAGTGGATCCCCGGGTGGGTCAACTAATGAAAAACTGTTTTTT. Residues: CASSGSPGGSTNEKLFF.

A remark on this clone: Germline and junction disagree at one end, which may indicate a read error. As DNA, the CDR3 is TGCGCCAGCAGCTTGGATCCGGGACAGGGTGAAGAACTGTTTTTT. The encoded protein is CASSLDPGQGEELFF. The chain recombines TRBV5-1 with TRBJ1-4, with 9 bases that match TRBD1. Germline values: CDR1 SGHRS, CDR2 YFSETQ. This CDR3 spans 15 amino acids.

This chain joins TRBV4-2 and TRBJ2-1; 12 bases line up with TRBD2. CDR1 LGHNA and CDR2 YNFKEQ come from the germline V gene. The CDR3 extends over 16 amino acids. Trimming at V came to 5 bases and at J to 8 bases, leaving 10 bases not matched to a gene. CDR3: CASSYLTSGGGDEQFF. In DNA, the CDR3 is TGTGCCAGCAGCTATCTGACTAGCGGGGGCGGGGATGAGCAGTTCTTC.

The rearrangement joins TRBV28 to TRBJ1-1, with D perhaps TRBD1 (6 bases). CDR3 length: 16 amino acids. Trimming cost V 7 bases and J 5 bases, with 23 bases left between them. CDR1 is MDHEN, CDR2 SYDVKM, per germline. CDR3 in amino acids: CASITQLGPRGTEAFF. The CDR3, as DNA: TGTGCCAGCATTACACAGCTGGGGCCTAGGGGGACTGAAGCTTTCTTT.

A single count supports this clone. The J gene is TRBJ2-1, the V gene TRBV3-1 (or the pseudogene TRBV3-2); 15 positions match TRBD2. V was clipped by 3 bases and J by 0 bases; unmatched bases: 3. CDR3 length equals 18 residues. CDR1 is LGHDT and CDR2 is YNNKEL in the germline V gene (reference sequence). CDR3 nucleotides: TGTGCCAGCAGCCAGGGACTAGCGGGGGGTAGCTCCTACAATGAGCAGTTCTTC. It encodes CASSQGLAGGSSYNEQFF.

In DNA, the CDR3 is TGTGCCACCATGGGTGGGGGGGCAAATGAGCAGTTCTTC. This codes for CATMGGGANEQFF. This chain links TRBV24-1 with TRBJ2-1, with a tentative D call TRBD2 (7 bases). With 8 bases removed from V and 7 bases from J, the gap between germline ends came to 14 bases. The length of the CDR3 is 13 residues. The germline CDR1 and CDR2 sequences are KGHDR and SFDVKD.

V is TRBV4-1 and J is TRBJ2-3, with a tentative D call TRBD1 (6 bases). CDR1 is MGHRA and CDR2 is YSYEKL in the germline V gene. The CDR3 has 14 residues. V lost 1 base and J lost 4, with 9 bases in between. DNA for the CDR3: TGCGCCAGCAGCCAAGGAGGGGGAGCAGATACGCAGTATTTT. Its translation is CASSQGGGADTQYF.

The chain recombines TRBV4-2 with TRBJ2-5; 9 bases are a match to TRBD1. This CDR3 is built from 14 residues. V shed 4 bases and J 5 bases; nucleotides not matched to a gene: 5. The germline V gene has CDR1 LGHNA and CDR2 YNFKEQ. DNA for the CDR3: TGTGCCAGCAGCCCGGGACAGGGCAGTGAGACCCAGTACTTC. It codes for CASSPGQGSETQYF.

In this sample, this clone is medium-sized. This chain connects TRBV2 to TRBJ1-5, with D tentatively TRBD1 (6 bases). CDR1 SNHLY and CDR2 FYNNEI come from the germline V gene. V dropped 1 base and J dropped 10 bases, with 17 bases sitting between them. The CDR3 contains 15 residues. The CDR3 spells CASSEDWGSDSPQHF. CDR3 DNA: TGTGCCAGCAGTGAAGACTGGGGGTCGGACAGTCCCCAGCATTTT.

V and J are TRBV19 and TRBJ1-4; weak D call: TRBD1 (6 bases). V dropped 0 bases and J dropped 6 bases, with 17 bases sitting between them. CDR1 and CDR2 from the germline V gene are LNHDA and SQIVND (reference sequence). The CDR3 spans 17 residues. In nucleotides, the CDR3 is TGTGCCAGTAGTATAGATTCCACAGGGTTAGGATATGAAAAACTGTTTTTT. The encoded protein is CASSIDSTGLGYEKLFF.

V is TRBV6-1 and J is TRBJ1-2, with D possibly being TRBD1 (5 bases). From germline, CDR1 is MNHNS and CDR2 SASEGT. This CDR3 is built from 15 residues. V lost 0 bases and J lost 2, with 10 bases in between. The CDR3 sequence is CASSEAAAGNYGYTF. CDR3 DNA sequence: TGTGCCAGCAGTGAAGCGGCGGCAGGGAACTATGGCTACACCTTC.

As to this clone: This sample also contains other DNA sequences that code for the same CDR3. The chain combines TRBV7-9 with TRBJ1-5; 8 bases are shared with TRBD1. J lost 2 bases, V lost 5 bases, and 2 bases had no gene match. The CDR3 is made up of 14 amino acids. The germline V gene encodes CDR1 SEHNR and CDR2 FQNEAQ (reference sequence). The CDR3 protein is CASSPDRGNQPQHF. CDR3 DNA sequence: TGTGCCAGCAGCCCGGACAGGGGCAATCAGCCCCAGCATTTT.

The rearrangement joins TRBV7-9 to TRBJ2-5, with D maybe TRBD2 (7 bases). Trimming removed 1 base from V and 5 bases from J, with 11 bases in between. This CDR3 has 14 residues. CDR1 is SEHNR and CDR2 is FQNEAQ in the germline V gene (reference sequence). Here the CDR3 reads CASSLGRGLETQYF. For the CDR3, the DNA is TGTGCCAGCAGCTTAGGGCGGGGGCTTGAGACCCAGTACTTC.

This clone has just a few counts. The J gene is TRBJ1-5, the V gene TRBV7-2, with TRBD1 as a possible D gene (5 bases). This CDR3 comprises 15 residues. The germline CDR1 and CDR2 sequences are SGHTA and FQGNSA. Trimming stripped 0 bases from V and 6 bases from J, with 12 bases between. As DNA, the CDR3 is TGTGCCAGCAGCTTAGCTCAGGGCATCGGTCAGCCCCAGCATTTT. This sequence encodes CASSLAQGIGQPQHF.

The rearrangement links TRBV19 to TRBJ1-2; TRBD1 is a possible D gene (5 bases). The V gene's germline CDR1 is LNHDA and CDR2 SQIVND (reference sequence). The CDR3 consists of 13 residues. Trimming pared 6 bases from V and 3 bases from J, leaving 11 bases between. In DNA, the CDR3 is TGTGCCAGTAGCCAGGGAGCTTACTATGGCTACACCTTC. Translating gives CASSQGAYYGYTF.

The chain carries TRBV18 and TRBJ2-3; 7 nucleotides line up with TRBD1. Germline loops: CDR1 KGHSH, CDR2 LQKENI. Trimming took 2 bases from V and 2 from J; bases not matched to a gene: 4. The CDR3 consists of 15 residues. CDR3: CASSPMQGDTDTQYF. The CDR3 DNA follows: TGTGCCAGCTCACCAATGCAGGGGGACACAGATACGCAGTATTTT.

The chain is built from TRBV28 and TRBJ1-5, with 7 positions matching TRBD1. The germline CDR1 and CDR2 sequences are MDHEN and SYDVKM. Trimming at V came to 2 bases and at J to 1 base, leaving 11 bases not matched to a gene. CDR3 length: 18 residues. The CDR3 bases are TGTGCCAGCAGTTTAGGCCTCCGACAGGGTAGGAGCAATCAGCCCCAGCATTTT. It specifies CASSLGLRQGRSNQPQHF.

This rearrangement joins TRBV25-1 to TRBJ1-2; maybe TRBD1 (5 bases). V lost 1 base and J lost 2, with 17 bases in between. Germline CDR1 and CDR2: MGHDK and SYGVNS. The CDR3 length is 17 residues. CDR3 sequence: CASSESSRTGTNYGYTF. The CDR3 bases are TGTGCCAGCAGTGAATCCTCTCGAACAGGAACAAACTATGGCTACACCTTC.

The CDR3 loop is CASSPTRQGQETQYF. DNA of the CDR3: TGTGCCAGCTCACCCACAAGACAGGGCCAAGAGACCCAGTACTTC. V usage is TRBV18 and J usage is TRBJ2-5; TRBD1 matches at 7 bases. The V segment lost 3 bases and the J segment 1 base; nucleotides outside the gene matches: 5. This CDR3 is built from 15 residues. From germline, CDR1 is KGHSH and CDR2 LQKENI.

The chain links TRBV19 to TRBJ2-1; 16 bases line up with TRBD2. The CDR3 is made up of 16 amino acids. The V and J ends lost 4 bases and 9 bases, in that order; junction bases with no gene match: 6. Germline CDR1 reads LNHDA; CDR2 reads SQIVND (reference sequence). The CDR3 is CASSTGLAGGPAEQFF. As DNA, the CDR3 is TGTGCCAGTAGTACGGGACTAGCGGGGGGGCCTGCTGAGCAGTTCTTC.

The rearrangement links TRBV4-2 to TRBJ1-1; a weak D match, TRBD1 (6 bases). Germline V CDR1 and CDR2: LGHNA, YNFKEQ. V dropped 2 bases and J dropped 1 base, with 11 bases sitting between them. CDR3 size: 15 residues. CDR3 loop: CASSQQGQTNTEAFF. The CDR3 coding sequence is TGTGCCAGCAGCCAACAAGGACAGACGAACACTGAAGCTTTCTTT.

This sequence joins TRBV5-6 and TRBJ2-5; perhaps TRBD1 as D (6 bases). Trimming left V 4 bases short and J 1 base short, with 14 bases between. This CDR3 contains 15 residues. Germline CDR1 reads SGHDT; CDR2 reads YYEEEE. The chain's CDR3 is CASSARTAGQETQYF. The DNA for the CDR3 is TGTGCCAGCAGCGCGCGGACAGCCGGCCAAGAGACCCAGTACTTC.

The rearrangement uses TRBV2 and TRBJ1-5; D is perhaps TRBD1 (6 bases). This CDR3 has 13 residues. Germline-derived CDR1 and CDR2 are SNHLY and FYNNEI. V lost 7 bases and J 9 bases, leaving 16 bases between the germline ends. The CDR3 bases are TGTGCCAGCATGGGACAAGGCCCAGCGCCCCAGCATTTT. It yields the protein CASMGQGPAPQHF.

The chain combines TRBV4-2 with TRBJ1-6, with TRBD1 matching 7 bases. The germline gives CDR1 LGHNA, CDR2 YNFKEQ. This CDR3 comprises 15 residues. Germline trimming cut 3 bases from V and 2 bases from J; bases unmatched to any gene: 1. This CDR3 is CASSHGTAYNSPLHF. Written as DNA, the CDR3 is TGTGCCAGCAGCCATGGGACAGCCTATAATTCACCCCTCCACTTT.

The chain links TRBV6-1 to TRBJ1-1, with unresolved D. The CDR3 length is 15 residues. Germline loops: CDR1 MNHNS, CDR2 SASEGT. V lost 11 bases and J 5 bases, leaving 24 bases between the germline ends. CDR3 protein: CAATQGPGMGTEAFF. As DNA, the CDR3 is TGTGCCGCAACCCAAGGGCCGGGAATGGGGACTGAAGCTTTCTTT.

This chain connects TRBV30 to TRBJ1-2; D perhaps matches TRBD1 (5 bases). Trimming pared 0 bases from V and 4 bases from J, leaving 9 bases between. CDR1 and CDR2 from the germline V gene are GTSNPN and SVGIG (reference sequence). This CDR3 is 13 amino acids long. The CDR3 DNA reads TGTGCCTGGAGTGTAAGGCAGGGCTATGGCTACACCTTC. Translation gives CAWSVRQGYGYTF.

The chain recombines TRBV5-1 with TRBJ2-5, with 12 bases lining up with TRBD2. Germline V gene data show CDR1 as SGHRS and CDR2 as YFSETQ. The CDR3 runs to 16 residues. Trimming at V came to 2 bases and at J to 1 base, leaving 3 bases not matched to a gene. The CDR3 sequence is CASSLPSGGAQETQYF. The CDR3 DNA reads TGCGCCAGCAGCTTACCTAGCGGGGGGGCCCAAGAGACCCAGTACTTC.

The rearrangement uses TRBV7-3 and TRBJ1-1; TRBD1 might be the D (5 bases). The CDR3 length is 13 residues. V gave up 3 bases and J gave up 5 bases, with 10 bases separating them. Germline V gene data show CDR1 as SGHTA and CDR2 as FQGTGA. The CDR3: CASSLGTGTEAFF. CDR3 DNA: TGTGCCAGCAGCTTGGGGACCGGGACTGAAGCTTTCTTT.